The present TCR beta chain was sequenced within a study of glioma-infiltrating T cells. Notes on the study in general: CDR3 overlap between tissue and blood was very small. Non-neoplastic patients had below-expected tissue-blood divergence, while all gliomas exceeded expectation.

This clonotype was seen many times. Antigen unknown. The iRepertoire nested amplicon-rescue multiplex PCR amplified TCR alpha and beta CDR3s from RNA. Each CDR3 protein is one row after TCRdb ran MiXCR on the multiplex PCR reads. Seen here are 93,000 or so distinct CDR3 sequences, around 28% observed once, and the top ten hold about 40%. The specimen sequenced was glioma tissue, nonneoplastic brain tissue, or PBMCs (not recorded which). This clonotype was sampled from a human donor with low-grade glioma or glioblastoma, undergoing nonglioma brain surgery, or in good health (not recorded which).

CDR3 loop: CASSFLGKLFF. The CDR3 nucleotides are TGTGCCAGCAGTTTCTTGGGGAAACTGTTTTTT. This chain joins TRBV27 and TRBJ1-4; D not certain. Germline CDR1 reads MNHEY; CDR2 reads SMNVEV (reference sequence). The CDR3 runs 11 residues. The V and J ends lost 3 bases and 11 bases respectively, with 7 bases between them.